Listed below are T cell receptor beta chains from one sample, sequenced in a study of identifying expanded T cells in peripheral blood. Assay: immunoSEQ multiplex PCR; the TCRdb copy retains only in-frame clones and omits some. The sample holds 85,000 to 95,000 clones, about 90% seen once. The specimen was blood. These receptors all come from a person aged 18 to 75 in good health. CDR3s leave out the opening cysteine and the closing phenylalanine or tryptophan. Clone size is stated in some rows and not others, as once, few, many or a class when expanded.

TRBJ2-2	TRBV9	.	ASSVSPVGGPLNTGELF
TRBJ1-5	TRBV7-2	.	ASSLVVSLSNQPQH
TRBJ1-2	TRBV7-2	few	ASSVGRGYGYT
TRBJ2-7	TRBV10-1	.	ASSESTRGDEQY
TRBJ1-6	TRBV10-3	.	AISEFYNRDTNNSPLH
TRBJ2-2	TRBV19	.	ASIRLAGVGGELF
TRBJ1-4	TRBV6-6	.	ASSYSGASELF
TRBJ2-3	TRBV10-3	.	AIRTGLAGSDTQY
TRBJ2-7	TRBV6-1	.	ASSLGLGAYEQY
TRBJ2-1	TRBV27	.	ASSENNEQF
TRBJ2-1	TRBV6-9	.	ASSKTGQAILYSYNEQF
TRBJ1-6	TRBV30	.	AWNQNRGGNSPLH
TRBJ1-5	TRBV9	.	ASSAEGISNQPQH
TRBJ1-1	TRBV6-4	few	ARSMNTEAF
TRBJ2-7	TRBV4-3	.	ASSQALGQGANEQY
TRBJ1-2	TRBV7-6	.	ASSLGGEGGYT
TRBJ1-2	TRBV6-1	.	ASTPGQGAVGYT
TRBJ1-2	TRBV19	few	ASSIPPGDYGYT
TRBJ2-2	TRBV6-5	.	ASRTPEGKAGELF
TRBJ2-3	TRBV15	.	ATSRAGDGTDTQY
TRBJ2-2	TRBV19	.	ASKRGHGTGELF
TRBJ1-6	TRBV6-4	few	ASSDGGAHSPLH
TRBJ1-3	TRBV25-1	.	ASSESWYGNTIY
TRBJ2-7	TRBV6-1	.	ASSEGPIYEQY
TRBJ2-7	TRBV5-1	.	ASSRGQGAYEQY
TRBJ2-5	TRBV19	once	ASSIRETQY
TRBJ1-5	TRBV6-1	.	ASSEGAGEGQPQH
TRBJ1-4	TRBV5-8	.	ASSLRPVGSREKLF
TRBJ2-7	TRBV7-9	.	ASSLGLSGQY
TRBJ2-3	TRBV7-8	.	ASSLRLAGGTDTQY
TRBJ2-2	TRBV30	once	AWSRGDELF
TRBJ1-1	TRBV2	.	ASSISQGANTEAF
TRBJ1-1	TRBV27	.	ASIRSRAGEAF
TRBJ2-7	TRBV28	.	ASSFGDTYEQY
TRBJ1-2	TRBV6-6	.	ASSYSDKSNYGYT
TRBJ2-3	TRBV4-1	.	ASSQGILGTDTQY
TRBJ2-3	TRBV30	few	AWSVTGWDTQY
TRBJ1-2	TRBV28	few	ASRVSRGYT
TRBJ2-1	TRBV2	once	ASSEARGLAGGNEQF
TRBJ2-4	TRBV7-2	once	ASSPSGGRRSKNIQY